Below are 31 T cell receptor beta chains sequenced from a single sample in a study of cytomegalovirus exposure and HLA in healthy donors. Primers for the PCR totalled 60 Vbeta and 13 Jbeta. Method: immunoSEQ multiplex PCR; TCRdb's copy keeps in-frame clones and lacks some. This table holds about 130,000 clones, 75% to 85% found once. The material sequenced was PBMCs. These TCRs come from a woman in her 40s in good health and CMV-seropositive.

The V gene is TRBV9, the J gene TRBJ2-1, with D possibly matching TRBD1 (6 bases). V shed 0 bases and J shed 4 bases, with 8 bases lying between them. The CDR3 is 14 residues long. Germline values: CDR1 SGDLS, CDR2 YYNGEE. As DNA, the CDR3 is TGTGCCAGCAGCGTAGGTGGACAGTACAATGAGCAGTTCTTC. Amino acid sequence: CASSVGGQYNEQFF.

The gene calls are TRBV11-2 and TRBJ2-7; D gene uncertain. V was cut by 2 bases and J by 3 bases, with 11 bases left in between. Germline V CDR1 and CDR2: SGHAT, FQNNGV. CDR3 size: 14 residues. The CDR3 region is CASSLNIPDYEQYF. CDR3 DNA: TGTGCCAGCAGCTTAAATATTCCAGACTACGAGCAGTACTTC.

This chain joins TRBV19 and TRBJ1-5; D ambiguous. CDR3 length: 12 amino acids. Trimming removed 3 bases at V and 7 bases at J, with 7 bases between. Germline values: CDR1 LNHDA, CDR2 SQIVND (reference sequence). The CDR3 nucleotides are TGTGCCAGTAGTATGAGGCTCCAGCCCCAGCATTTT. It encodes CASSMRLQPQHF.

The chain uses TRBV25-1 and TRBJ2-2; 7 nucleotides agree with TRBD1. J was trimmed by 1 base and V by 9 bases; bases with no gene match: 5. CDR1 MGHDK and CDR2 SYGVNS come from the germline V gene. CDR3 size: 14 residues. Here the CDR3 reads CASRGQLNTGELFF. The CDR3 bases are TGTGCCAGTAGGGGACAGTTGAACACCGGGGAGCTGTTTTTT.

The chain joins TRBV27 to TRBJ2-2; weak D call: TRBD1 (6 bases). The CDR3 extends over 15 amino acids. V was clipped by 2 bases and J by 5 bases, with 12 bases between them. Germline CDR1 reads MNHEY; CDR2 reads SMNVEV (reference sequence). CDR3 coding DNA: TGTGCCAGCAGTTTAGAACAGGGTTCGACCGGGGAGCTGTTTTTT. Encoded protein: CASSLEQGSTGELFF.

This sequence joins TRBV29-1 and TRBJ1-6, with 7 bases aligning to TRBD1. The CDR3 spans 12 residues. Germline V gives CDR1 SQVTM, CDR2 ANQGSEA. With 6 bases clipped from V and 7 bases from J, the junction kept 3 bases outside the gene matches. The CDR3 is CSVRDSNSPLHF. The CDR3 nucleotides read TGCAGCGTGAGGGACAGCAATTCACCCCTCCACTTT.

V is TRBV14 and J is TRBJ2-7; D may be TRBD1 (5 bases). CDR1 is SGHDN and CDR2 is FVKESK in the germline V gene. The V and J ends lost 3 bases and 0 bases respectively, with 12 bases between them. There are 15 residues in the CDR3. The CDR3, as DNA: TGTGCCAGCAGCCACGACAGTCCTCCCTCCTACGAGCAGTACTTC. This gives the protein CASSHDSPPSYEQYF.

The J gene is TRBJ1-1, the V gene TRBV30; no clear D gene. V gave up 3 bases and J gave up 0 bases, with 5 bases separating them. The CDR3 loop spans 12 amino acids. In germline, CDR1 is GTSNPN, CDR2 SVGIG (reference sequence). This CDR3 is CAWSGLNTEAFF. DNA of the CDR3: TGTGCCTGGAGCGGGTTGAACACTGAAGCTTTCTTT.

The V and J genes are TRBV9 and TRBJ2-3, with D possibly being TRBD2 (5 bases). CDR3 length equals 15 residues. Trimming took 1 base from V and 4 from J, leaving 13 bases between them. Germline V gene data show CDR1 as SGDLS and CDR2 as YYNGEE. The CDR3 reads CASSVTEGSADTQYF. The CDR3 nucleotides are TGTGCCAGCAGCGTAACAGAGGGTAGCGCAGATACGCAGTATTTT.

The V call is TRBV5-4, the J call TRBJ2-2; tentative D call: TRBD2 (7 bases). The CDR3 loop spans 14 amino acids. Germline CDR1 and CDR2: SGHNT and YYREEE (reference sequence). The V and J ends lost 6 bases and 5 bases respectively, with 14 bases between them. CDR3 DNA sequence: TGTGCCAGCACCCCGGGGGGCCTTACCGGGGAGCTGTTTTTT. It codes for CASTPGGLTGELFF.

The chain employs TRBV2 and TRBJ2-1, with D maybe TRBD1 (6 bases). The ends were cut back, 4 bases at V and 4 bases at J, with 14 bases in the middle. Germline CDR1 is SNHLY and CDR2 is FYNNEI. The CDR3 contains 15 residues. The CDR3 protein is CASSVATGRYNEQFF. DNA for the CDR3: TGTGCCAGCAGTGTCGCGACAGGCCGTTACAATGAGCAGTTCTTC.

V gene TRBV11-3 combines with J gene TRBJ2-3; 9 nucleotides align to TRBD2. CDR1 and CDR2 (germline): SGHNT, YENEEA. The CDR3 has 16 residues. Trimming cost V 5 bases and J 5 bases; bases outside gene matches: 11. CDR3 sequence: CASSLKGGRAEDTQYF. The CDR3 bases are TGTGCCAGCAGCCTAAAGGGCGGGAGGGCCGAAGATACGCAGTATTTT.

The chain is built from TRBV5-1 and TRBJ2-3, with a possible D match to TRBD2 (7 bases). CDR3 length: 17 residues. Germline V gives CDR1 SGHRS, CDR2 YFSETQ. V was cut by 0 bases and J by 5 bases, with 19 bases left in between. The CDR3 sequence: CASSLAGTGGHRDTQYF. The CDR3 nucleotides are TGCGCCAGCAGCTTGGCGGGTACGGGGGGACACAGAGATACGCAGTATTTT.

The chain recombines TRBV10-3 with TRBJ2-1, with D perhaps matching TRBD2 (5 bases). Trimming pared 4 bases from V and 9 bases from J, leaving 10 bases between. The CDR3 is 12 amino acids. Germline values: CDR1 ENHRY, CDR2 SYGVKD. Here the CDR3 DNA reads TGTGCCATCAGTGCCTCACTAGGTGAGCAGTTCTTC. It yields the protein CAISASLGEQFF.

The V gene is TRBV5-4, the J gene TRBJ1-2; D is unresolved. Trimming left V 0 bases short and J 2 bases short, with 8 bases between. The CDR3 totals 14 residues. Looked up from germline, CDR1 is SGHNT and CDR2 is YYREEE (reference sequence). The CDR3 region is CASSLDSVNYGYTF. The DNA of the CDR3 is TGTGCCAGCAGCTTGGATAGTGTAAACTATGGCTACACCTTC.

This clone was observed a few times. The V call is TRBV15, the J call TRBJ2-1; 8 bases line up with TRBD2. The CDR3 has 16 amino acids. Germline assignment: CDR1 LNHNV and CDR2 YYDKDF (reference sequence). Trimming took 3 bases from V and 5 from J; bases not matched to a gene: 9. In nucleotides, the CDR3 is TGTGCCACCAGCAGTGACAGCGGGAGCGTCCACAATGAGCAGTTCTTC. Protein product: CATSSDSGSVHNEQFF.

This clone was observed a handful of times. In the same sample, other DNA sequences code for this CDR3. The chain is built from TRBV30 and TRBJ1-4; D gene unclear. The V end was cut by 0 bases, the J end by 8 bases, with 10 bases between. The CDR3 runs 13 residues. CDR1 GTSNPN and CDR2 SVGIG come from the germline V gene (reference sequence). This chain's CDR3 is CAWSVPGREKLFF. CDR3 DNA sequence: TGTGCCTGGAGTGTACCGGGGAGAGAAAAACTGTTTTTT.

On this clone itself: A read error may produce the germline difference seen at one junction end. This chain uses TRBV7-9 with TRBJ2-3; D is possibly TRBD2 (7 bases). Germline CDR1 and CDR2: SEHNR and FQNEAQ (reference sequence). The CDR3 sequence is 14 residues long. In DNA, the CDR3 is TGTGCCAGCAGTTTAGCGGCCGGGGGGCTCTCCGAGTATTTT. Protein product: CASSLAAGGLSEYF.

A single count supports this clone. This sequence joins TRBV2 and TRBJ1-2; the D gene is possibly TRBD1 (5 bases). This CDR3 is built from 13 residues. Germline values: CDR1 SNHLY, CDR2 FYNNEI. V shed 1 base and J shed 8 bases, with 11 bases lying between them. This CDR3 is CASSEGGTTGYTF. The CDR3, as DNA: TGTGCCAGCAGTGAAGGGGGGACTACCGGCTACACCTTC.

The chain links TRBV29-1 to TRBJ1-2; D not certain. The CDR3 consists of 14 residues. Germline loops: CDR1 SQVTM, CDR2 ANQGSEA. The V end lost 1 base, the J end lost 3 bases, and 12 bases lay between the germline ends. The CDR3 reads CSVEGQDLDYGYTF. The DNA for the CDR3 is TGCAGCGTTGAAGGCCAGGATCTCGACTATGGCTACACCTTC.

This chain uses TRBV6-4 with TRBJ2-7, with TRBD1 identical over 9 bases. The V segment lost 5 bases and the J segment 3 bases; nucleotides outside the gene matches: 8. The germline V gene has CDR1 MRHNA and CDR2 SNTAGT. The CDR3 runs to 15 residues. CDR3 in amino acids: CASSQTGGGSYEQYF. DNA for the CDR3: TGTGCCAGCAGTCAAACAGGGGGCGGTAGCTACGAGCAGTACTTC.

The CDR3 sequence is CAIRPDRGGETQYF. CDR3 bases: TGTGCCATCAGACCGGACAGGGGAGGAGAGACCCAGTACTTC. This chain joins TRBV10-3 and TRBJ2-5, with 9 bases fitting TRBD1. V lost 6 bases, J lost 4 bases, and 6 bases stayed unmatched. The CDR3 is made up of 14 amino acids. Per the germline V gene, CDR1 is ENHRY and CDR2 is SYGVKD.

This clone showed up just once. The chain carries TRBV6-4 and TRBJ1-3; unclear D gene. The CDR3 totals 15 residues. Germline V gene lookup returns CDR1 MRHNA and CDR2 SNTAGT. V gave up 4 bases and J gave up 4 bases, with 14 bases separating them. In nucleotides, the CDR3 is TGTGCCAGCAGTGGAGGGAGGCTAATCGGAAACACCATATATTTT. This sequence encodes CASSGGRLIGNTIYF.

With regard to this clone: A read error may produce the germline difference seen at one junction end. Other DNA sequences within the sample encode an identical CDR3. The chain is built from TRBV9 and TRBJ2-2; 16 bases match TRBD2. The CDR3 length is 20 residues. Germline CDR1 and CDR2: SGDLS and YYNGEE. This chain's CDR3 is CASSVGRAGLAGGGTGELFF. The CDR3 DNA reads TGTGCCAGTAGCGTAGGACGTGCGGGACTAGCGGGAGGGGGCACCGGGGAGCTGTTTTTT.

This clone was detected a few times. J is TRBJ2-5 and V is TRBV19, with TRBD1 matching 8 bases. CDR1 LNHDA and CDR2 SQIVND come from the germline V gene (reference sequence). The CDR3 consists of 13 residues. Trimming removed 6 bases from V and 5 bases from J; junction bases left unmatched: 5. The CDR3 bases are TGTGCCAGTAGCTGGACAGGGTCGGAGACCCAGTACTTC. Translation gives CASSWTGSETQYF.

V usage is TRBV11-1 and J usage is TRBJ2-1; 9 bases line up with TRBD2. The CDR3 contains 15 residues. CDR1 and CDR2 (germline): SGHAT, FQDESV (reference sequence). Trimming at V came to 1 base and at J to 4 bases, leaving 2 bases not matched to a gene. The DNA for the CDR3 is TGTGCCAGCAGCTTAGGACTAGCGGCATACAATGAGCAGTTCTTC. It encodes CASSLGLAAYNEQFF.

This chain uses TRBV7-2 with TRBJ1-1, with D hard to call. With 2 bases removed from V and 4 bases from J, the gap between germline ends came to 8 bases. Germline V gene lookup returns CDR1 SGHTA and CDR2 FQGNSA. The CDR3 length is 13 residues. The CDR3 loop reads CASSLQGSTEAFF. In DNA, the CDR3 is TGTGCCAGCAGCTTACAAGGGAGCACTGAAGCTTTCTTT.

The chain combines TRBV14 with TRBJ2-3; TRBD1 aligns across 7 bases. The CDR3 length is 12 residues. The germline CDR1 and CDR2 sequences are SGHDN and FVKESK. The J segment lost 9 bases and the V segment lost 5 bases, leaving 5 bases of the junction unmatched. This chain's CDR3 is CASSNRGLTQYF. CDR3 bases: TGTGCCAGCAGCAACAGGGGTTTAACGCAGTATTTT.

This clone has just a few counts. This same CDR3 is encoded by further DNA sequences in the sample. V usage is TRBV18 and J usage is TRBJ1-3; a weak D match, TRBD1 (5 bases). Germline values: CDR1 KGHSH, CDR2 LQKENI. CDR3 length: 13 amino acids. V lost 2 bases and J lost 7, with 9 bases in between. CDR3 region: CASSPSPGNTIYF. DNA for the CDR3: TGTGCCAGCTCACCATCGCCAGGGAACACCATATATTTT.

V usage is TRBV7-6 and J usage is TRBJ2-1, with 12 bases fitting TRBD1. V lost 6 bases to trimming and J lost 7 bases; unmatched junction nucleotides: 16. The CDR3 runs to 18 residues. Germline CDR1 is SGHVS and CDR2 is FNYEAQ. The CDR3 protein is CASRSHPGTGGGKNEQFF. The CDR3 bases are TGTGCCAGCAGGTCCCACCCAGGGACAGGGGGCGGTAAGAATGAGCAGTTCTTC.

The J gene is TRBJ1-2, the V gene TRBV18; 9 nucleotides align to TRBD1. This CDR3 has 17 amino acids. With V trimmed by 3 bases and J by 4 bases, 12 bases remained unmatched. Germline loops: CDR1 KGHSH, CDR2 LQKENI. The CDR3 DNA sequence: TGTGCCAGCTCACCCCGGGACAGGGTGGTTATGAGCTATGGCTACACCTTC. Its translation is CASSPRDRVVMSYGYTF.